This TCR beta chain came from a study of T cells in Graves' hyperthyroidism and ophthalmopathy. The study's findings and limits: Ophthalmopathy stood apart from stable hyperthyroidism in a 13 V-J model. In the blood, most expanded thyroid clonotypes above 0.001 appeared as well.

The investigators amplified TCR beta CDR3 regions from RNA transcripts. An initial round of RT-PCR targeting the TCR CDR3 relied on the HTBI primer set. TCRdb reprocessed the multiplex PCR reads via MiXCR and lists one record per CDR3 protein. This table holds about 330,000 distinct CDR3 sequences, roughly 15% found once. Patients were excluded for uncontrolled infection, other autoimmune disease, pregnancy or lactation. The PBMCs were sourced from fresh peripheral blood (approximately 9 ml). This clonotype has just a few counts. Its specificity is unknown. From germline, CDR1 is SNHLY and CDR2 FYNNEI. V gave up 5 bases and J gave up 0 bases, with 20 bases separating them. This CDR3 contains 18 residues.

The TCR was taken from a woman aged 40 to 55 with Graves' ophthalmopathy. The sample was blood. The chain has TRBV2 and TRBJ1-5; no reliable D call. CDR3 coding DNA: TGTGCCAGCAGTAGTAGTAGAAACAGCCCTAATAGCAATCAGCCCCAGCATTTT. Amino acids: CASSSSRNSPNSNQPQHF.